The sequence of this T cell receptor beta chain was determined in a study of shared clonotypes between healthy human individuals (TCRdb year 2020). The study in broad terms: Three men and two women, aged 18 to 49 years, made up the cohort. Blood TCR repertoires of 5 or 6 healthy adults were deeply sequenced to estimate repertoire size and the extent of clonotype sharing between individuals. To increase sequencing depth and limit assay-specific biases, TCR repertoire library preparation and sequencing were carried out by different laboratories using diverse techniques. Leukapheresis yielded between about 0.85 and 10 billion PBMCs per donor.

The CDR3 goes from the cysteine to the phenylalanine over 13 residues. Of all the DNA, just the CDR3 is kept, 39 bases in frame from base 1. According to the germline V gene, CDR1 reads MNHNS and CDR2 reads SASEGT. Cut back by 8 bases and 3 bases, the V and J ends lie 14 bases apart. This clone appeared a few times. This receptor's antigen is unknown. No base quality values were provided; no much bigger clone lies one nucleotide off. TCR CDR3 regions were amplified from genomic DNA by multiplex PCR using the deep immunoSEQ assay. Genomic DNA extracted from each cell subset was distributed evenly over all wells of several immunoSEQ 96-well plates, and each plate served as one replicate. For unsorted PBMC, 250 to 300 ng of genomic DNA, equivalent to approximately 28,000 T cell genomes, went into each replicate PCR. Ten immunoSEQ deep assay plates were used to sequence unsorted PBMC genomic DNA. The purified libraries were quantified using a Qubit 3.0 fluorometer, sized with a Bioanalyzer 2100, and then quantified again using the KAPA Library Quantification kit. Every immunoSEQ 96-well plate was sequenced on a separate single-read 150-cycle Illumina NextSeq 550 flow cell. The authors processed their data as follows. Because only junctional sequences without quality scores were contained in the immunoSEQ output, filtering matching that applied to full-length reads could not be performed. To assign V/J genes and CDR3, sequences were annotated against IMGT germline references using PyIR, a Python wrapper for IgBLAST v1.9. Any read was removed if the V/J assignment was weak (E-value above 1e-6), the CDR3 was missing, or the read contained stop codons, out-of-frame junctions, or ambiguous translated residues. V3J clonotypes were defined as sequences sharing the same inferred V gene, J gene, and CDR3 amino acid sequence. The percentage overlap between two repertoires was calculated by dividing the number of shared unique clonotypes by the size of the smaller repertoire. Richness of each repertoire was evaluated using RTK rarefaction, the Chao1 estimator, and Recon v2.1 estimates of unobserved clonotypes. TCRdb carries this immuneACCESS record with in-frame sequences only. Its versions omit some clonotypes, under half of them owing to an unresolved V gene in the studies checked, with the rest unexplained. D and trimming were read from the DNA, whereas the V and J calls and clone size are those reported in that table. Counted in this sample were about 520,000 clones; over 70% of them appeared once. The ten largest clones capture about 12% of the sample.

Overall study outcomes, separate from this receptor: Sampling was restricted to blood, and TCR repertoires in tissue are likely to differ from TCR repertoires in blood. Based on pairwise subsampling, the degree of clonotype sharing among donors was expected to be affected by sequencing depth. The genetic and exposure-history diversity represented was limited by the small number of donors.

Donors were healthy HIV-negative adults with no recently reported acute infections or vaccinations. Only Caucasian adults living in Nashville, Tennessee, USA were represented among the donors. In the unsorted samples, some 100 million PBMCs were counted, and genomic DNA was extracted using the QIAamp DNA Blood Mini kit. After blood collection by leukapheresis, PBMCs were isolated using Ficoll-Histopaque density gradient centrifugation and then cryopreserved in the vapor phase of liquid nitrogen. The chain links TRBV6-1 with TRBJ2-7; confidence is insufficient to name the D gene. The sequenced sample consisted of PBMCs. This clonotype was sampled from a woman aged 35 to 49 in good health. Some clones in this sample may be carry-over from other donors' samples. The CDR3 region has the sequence CASGLSMRYEQYF. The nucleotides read TGTGCCAGCGGGTTGTCGATGCGCTACGAGCAGTACTTC.